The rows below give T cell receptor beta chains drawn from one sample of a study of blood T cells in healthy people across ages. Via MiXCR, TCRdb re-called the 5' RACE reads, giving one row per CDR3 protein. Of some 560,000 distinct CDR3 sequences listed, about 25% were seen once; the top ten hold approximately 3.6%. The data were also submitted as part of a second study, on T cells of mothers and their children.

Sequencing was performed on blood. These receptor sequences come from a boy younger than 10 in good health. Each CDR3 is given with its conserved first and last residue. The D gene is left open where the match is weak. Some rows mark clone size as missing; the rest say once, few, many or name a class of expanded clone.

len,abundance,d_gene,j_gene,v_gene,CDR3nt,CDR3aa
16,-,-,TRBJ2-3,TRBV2,TGTGCCAGCAGTGCACGGCGCCGACTCGCCACAGATACGCAGTATTTT,CASSARRRLATDTQYF
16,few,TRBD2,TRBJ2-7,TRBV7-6,TGTGCCAGCAGCGACCGCCAGCGGGGGAGCTCCTACGAGCAGTACTTC,CASSDRQRGSSYEQYF
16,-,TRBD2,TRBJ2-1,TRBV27,TGTGCCAGCAGTTTACGGGCGGGAGGGGGCATGAATGAGCAGTTCTTC,CASSLRAGGGMNEQFF
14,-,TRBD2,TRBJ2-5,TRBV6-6,TGTGCCACCCTCCGCCCGGGGGGAGAGGGGACCCAGTACTTC,CATLRPGGEGTQYF
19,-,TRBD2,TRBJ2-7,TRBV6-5,TGTGCCAGAAGTTACTCGATAGTACAGCGGGAGGGCTGGGGCTACGAGCAGTACTTC,CARSYSIVQREGWGYEQYF
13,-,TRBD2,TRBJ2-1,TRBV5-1,TGCGCCAGCAGAACTGGCGGGGGGGTTGAGCAGTTCTTC,CASRTGGGVEQFF
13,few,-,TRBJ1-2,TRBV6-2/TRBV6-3,TGTGCCAGCAGTTATGCGCGCAACTATGGCTACACCTTC,CASSYARNYGYTF
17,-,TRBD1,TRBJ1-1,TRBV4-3,TGCGCCAGCAGCCCCGCCGGACAGGGGGCATGGAACACTGAAGCTTTCTTT,CASSPAGQGAWNTEAFF
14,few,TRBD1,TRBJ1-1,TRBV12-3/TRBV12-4,TGTGCCAGCAGTTCAGCAGGGGGGGTATCTGAAGCTTTCTTT,CASSSAGGVSEAFF
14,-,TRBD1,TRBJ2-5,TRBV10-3,TGTGCCATCAGTGAGGAGGGGGCGCGAGAGACCCAGTACTTC,CAISEEGARETQYF
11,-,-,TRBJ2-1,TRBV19,TGTGCCAGTAGTAACGGAAATGAGCAGTTCTTC,CASSNGNEQFF
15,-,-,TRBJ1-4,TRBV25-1,TGTGCCAGCAGTGAATTAGGGGGAAGTAATGAAAAACTGTTTTTT,CASSELGGSNEKLFF
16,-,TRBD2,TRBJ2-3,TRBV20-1,TGCAGTGCTAGAGCCCTCACTAGCGGGGGGGCTGATACGCAGTATTTT,CSARALTSGGADTQYF
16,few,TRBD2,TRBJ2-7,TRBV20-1,TGCAGTGCTAGCCCCGAGACTAGCGGGAGTTTCTACGAGCAGTACTTC,CSASPETSGSFYEQYF
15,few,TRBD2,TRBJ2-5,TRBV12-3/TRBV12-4,TGTGCCAGCAGTTTAGGGCGGGGGGGCCAGGAGACCCAGTACTTC,CASSLGRGGQETQYF
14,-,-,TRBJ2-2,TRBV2,TGTGCCATCTCGGGGCGGAAAAACACCGGGGAGCTGTTTTTT,CAISGRKNTGELFF
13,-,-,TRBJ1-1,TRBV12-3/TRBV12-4,TGTGCCAGCGGACACAAGGCGAACACTGAAGCTTTCTTT,CASGHKANTEAFF
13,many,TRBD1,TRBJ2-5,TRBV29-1,TGCAGCGCCCGGGACAGGGTCCAAGAGACCCAGTACTTC,CSARDRVQETQYF
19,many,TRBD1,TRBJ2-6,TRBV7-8,TGTGCCAGCAGCCCGGCAGGGGACAGGAAAAGATCTGGGGCCAACGTCCTGACTTTC,CASSPAGDRKRSGANVLTF
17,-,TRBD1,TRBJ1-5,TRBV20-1,TGCAGTGCTAGGGGTACCCAGGGGGCGCGGGGCAATCAGCCCCAGCATTTT,CSARGTQGARGNQPQHF
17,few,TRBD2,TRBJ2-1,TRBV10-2,TGCGCCAGCAGTGGACTAGCGGTACAGAGCTCCTACAATGAGCAGTTCTTC,CASSGLAVQSSYNEQFF
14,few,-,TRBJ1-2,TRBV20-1,TGCAGTGCTACAGGACAAGGAGCTAACTATGGCTACACCTTC,CSATGQGANYGYTF
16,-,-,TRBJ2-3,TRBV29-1,TGCAGCGTTGAGGGAATAAGGGGCCCTAGCACAGATACGCAGTATTTT,CSVEGIRGPSTDTQYF
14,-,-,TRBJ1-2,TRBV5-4,TGTGCCAGCAGCTTGGTTGAGAGCGGCTATGGCTACACCTTC,CASSLVESGYGYTF
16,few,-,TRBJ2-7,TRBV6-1,TGTGCCAGCAGTGAAATGGGGCACCGGGGGTTCTACGAGCAGTACTTC,CASSEMGHRGFYEQYF
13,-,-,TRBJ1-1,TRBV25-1,TGTGGCAGCAGTGCAGGGGATTTCTCTGAAGCTTTCTTT,CGSSAGDFSEAFF
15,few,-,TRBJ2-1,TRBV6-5,TGTGCCAGCAGTTACGGCGGGATCGCCTACAATGAGCAGTTCTTC,CASSYGGIAYNEQFF
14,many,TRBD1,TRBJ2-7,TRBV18,TGTGCCAGCTCAGAGTCGGGACAGGGTTACGAGCAGTACTTC,CASSESGQGYEQYF
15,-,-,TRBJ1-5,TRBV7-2,TGTGCCAGCAGCTTAGAGCGGAGGCTTTCTCAGCCCCAGCATTTT,CASSLERRLSQPQHF
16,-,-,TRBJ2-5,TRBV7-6,TGTGCCAGCAGCTTAGCTCCCGGGGCAGGAGAAGAGACCCAGCACTTC,CASSLAPGAGEETQHF
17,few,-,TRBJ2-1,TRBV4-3,TGCGCCAGCAGCCACAGTCCGGGGGGCAGGCCCTACAATGAGCAGTTCTTC,CASSHSPGGRPYNEQFF
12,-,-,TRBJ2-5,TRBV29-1,TGCAGCGTTCTCCACAGGGTTAAGACCCAGTACTTC,CSVLHRVKTQYF
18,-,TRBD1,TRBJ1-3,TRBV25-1,TGTGCCAGCAGTGAATTGGTAGGACAGGGGGCCACTGGAAACACCATATATTTT,CASSELVGQGATGNTIYF
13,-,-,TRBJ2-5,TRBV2,TGTGCCAGCAGTGAAGCTGAGAGGGGGGCCCAGTACTTC,CASSEAERGAQYF
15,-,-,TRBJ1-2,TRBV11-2,TGTGCCAGCAGCCCAGCTGGGGCAGCCACACATGGCTACACCTTC,CASSPAGAATHGYTF
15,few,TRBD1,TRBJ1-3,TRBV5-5,TGTGCCAGCAGCCCGGGGACAGGGGTCGGAAACACCATATATTTT,CASSPGTGVGNTIYF
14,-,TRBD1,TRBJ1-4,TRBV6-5,TGTGCCACCCATGGCCAGGGGGTGGAAGAAAAACTGTTTTTT,CATHGQGVEEKLFF
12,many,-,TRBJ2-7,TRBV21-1,TGTGCCAGCAGCAATCAAGCCTACGAGCAGTACTTC,CASSNQAYEQYF
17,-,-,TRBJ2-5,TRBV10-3,TGTGCCATCAGTGAGCCCGGGAGTTCGAGGCCCCAAGAGACCCAGTACTTC,CAISEPGSSRPQETQYF
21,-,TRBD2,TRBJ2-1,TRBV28,TGTGCCAGCAGTTTATACATACTAGCGCTTATACCTTTGGGCTCCTACAATGAGCAGTTCTTC,CASSLYILALIPLGSYNEQFF
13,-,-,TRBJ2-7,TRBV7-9,TGTGCCAGCAGCTTTTCGGGGCCTTACGAGCAGTACTTC,CASSFSGPYEQYF
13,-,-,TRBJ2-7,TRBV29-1,TGCAGCGTTGAAGCGACCAGAGCAAGGGAGCAGTACTTC,CSVEATRAREQYF
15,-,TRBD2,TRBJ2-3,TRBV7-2,TGCGCCAGCAGCTTAAACCCCGGGGTAGCGGGGTCCGTGTATTTT,CASSLNPGVAGSVYF
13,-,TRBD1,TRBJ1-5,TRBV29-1,TGCAGCGCCTCCGGGACAGGGAATCAGCCCCAGCATTTT,CSASGTGNQPQHF